These 29 T cell receptor beta chains came from one sample sequenced in a study of blood T cell repertoires in COVID-19. The data were produced by immunoSEQ multiplex PCR, yet TCRdb's version contains in-frame clones alone and is incomplete. The sample contains some 200,000 clones, roughly four fifths of which appear only once. Material: peripheral blood. The receptor set was obtained from a woman in her thirties or forties with acute or convalescent COVID-19.

This sequence joins TRBV5-4 and TRBJ2-7, with a weak D call TRBD1 (6 bases). The germline V and J ends were trimmed by 4 bases and 4 bases, with 12 bases remaining between them. This CDR3 comprises 13 residues. Germline loops: CDR1 SGHNT, CDR2 YYREEE (reference sequence). CDR3 sequence: CASSPDSSYEQYF. DNA for the CDR3: TGTGCCAGCAGCCCGGACAGCAGTTACGAGCAGTACTTC.

The rearrangement links TRBV4-1 to TRBJ2-1; D unresolved. Germline values: CDR1 MGHRA, CDR2 YSYEKL. V was shortened by 1 base and J by 0 bases, with 7 bases between the two germline ends. There are 15 residues in the CDR3. The CDR3 coding sequence is TGCGCCAGCAGCCAAGGAGGAAGCTCCTACAATGAGCAGTTCTTC. It codes for CASSQGGSSYNEQFF.

The chain has TRBV6-2 or TRBV6-3 and TRBJ2-3; 16 nucleotides line up with TRBD2. V lost 4 bases, J lost 2 bases, and 9 bases stayed unmatched. Germline V gene lookup returns CDR1 MNHEY and CDR2 SVGEGT. This CDR3 region has 19 residues. The CDR3 sequence: CASSSTGTSGRALTDTQYF. In DNA, the CDR3 is TGTGCCAGCAGTTCCACCGGGACTAGCGGGAGGGCCCTCACAGATACGCAGTATTTT.

J is TRBJ2-3 and V is TRBV7-8, with a weak D call TRBD1 (6 bases). There are 15 residues in the CDR3. CDR1 is SGHVS, CDR2 FQNEAQ, per germline. V lost 4 bases and J 1 base, leaving 12 bases between the germline ends. The CDR3 reads CASSSNRVGTDTQYF. The CDR3, as DNA: TGTGCCAGCAGCTCAAACAGGGTTGGCACAGATACGCAGTATTTT.

The chain employs TRBV15 and TRBJ1-6; TRBD1 matches at 7 bases. Germline CDR1 LNHNV, CDR2 YYDKDF (reference sequence). This CDR3 has 15 amino acids. With V trimmed by 5 bases and J by 7 bases, 8 bases remained unmatched. The CDR3 sequence is CATSPTGDFNSPLHF. CDR3 in DNA: TGTGCCACCAGCCCCACAGGGGATTTCAATTCACCCCTCCACTTT.

The V and J genes are TRBV6-6 and TRBJ1-1, with D possibly matching TRBD1 (6 bases). The V and J ends lost 6 bases and 4 bases respectively, with 21 bases between them. CDR3 length: 16 amino acids. Looked up from germline, CDR1 is MNHNY and CDR2 is SVGAGI (reference sequence). The CDR3 spells CASSRVGGQSSTEAFF. The CDR3 DNA is TGTGCCAGCAGCAGAGTCGGGGGGCAGAGCAGCACTGAAGCTTTCTTT.

The CDR3 DNA is TGTGCCAGCAGCTTGGGAGGGGCTATTAGCTCCTACAATGAGCAGTTCTTC. Translating it yields CASSLGGAISSYNEQFF. The chain combines TRBV13 with TRBJ2-1; 7 positions agree with TRBD2. CDR3 length: 17 residues. Germline V lookup: CDR1 PRHDT, CDR2 FYEKMQ (reference sequence). Trimming cost V 3 bases and J 0 bases; bases outside gene matches: 8.

The rearrangement links TRBV7-9 to TRBJ1-2; tentative D call: TRBD1 (6 bases). Trimming removed 5 bases at V and 14 bases at J, with 18 bases between. Germline values: CDR1 SEHNR, CDR2 FQNEAQ (reference sequence). CDR3 length equals 12 residues. CDR3 sequence reads: CASSVESGTRTF. The CDR3 DNA follows: TGTGCCAGCAGCGTAGAATCCGGGACAAGGACCTTC.

This chain joins TRBV11-2 and TRBJ2-5, with a tentative D call TRBD2 (6 bases). The germline V and J ends were trimmed by 5 bases and 5 bases, with 24 bases remaining between them. This CDR3 comprises 17 residues. CDR1 SGHAT and CDR2 FQNNGV come from the germline V gene. This chain's CDR3 is CASSLGRGGITGETQYF. The CDR3, as DNA: TGTGCCAGCAGCCTAGGTCGAGGCGGGATCACTGGGGAGACCCAGTACTTC. The entire variable domain, with the rest obtained from reference TRBV11-2 and TRBJ2-5, is as follows: EAGVAQSPRYKIIEKRQSVAFWCNPISGHATLYWYQQILGQGPKLLIQFQNNGVVDDSQLPKDRFSAERLKGVDSTLKIQPAKLEDSAVYLCASSLGRGGITGETQYFGPGTRLLVL.

CDR3 amino acids: CASSYSAGEGNEQFF. The CDR3 bases are TGTGCCAGCAGTTACTCAGCGGGAGAGGGCAATGAGCAGTTCTTC. The chain recombines TRBV6-6 with TRBJ2-1, with 8 nucleotides matching TRBD2. CDR1 is MNHNY and CDR2 is SVGAGI in the germline V gene (reference sequence). The V gene end was trimmed by 0 bases and the J gene end by 6 bases; junction bases not matched to a gene: 4. The CDR3 has 15 residues.

This clone was seen a single time. The chain combines TRBV6-2 or TRBV6-3 with TRBJ2-1; 9 nucleotides match TRBD2. This CDR3 is 15 amino acids long. CDR1 and CDR2 (germline): MNHEY, SVGEGT. The V and J ends lost 2 bases and 8 bases, in that order; junction bases with no gene match: 7. The CDR3 nucleotides read TGTGCCAGCAGTTACGGTATAGCGGGAGTGGATGAGCAGTTCTTC. This translates into CASSYGIAGVDEQFF.

This chain links TRBV6-2 or TRBV6-3 with TRBJ2-1; no clear D. CDR1 and CDR2 (germline): MNHEY, SVGEGT. With 2 bases removed from V and 6 bases from J, the gap between germline ends came to 14 bases. This CDR3 comprises 15 residues. CDR3 in DNA: TGTGCCAGCAGTTACCGAAGCGCGACGTCCAATGAGCAGTTCTTC. Translation gives CASSYRSATSNEQFF.

Here the CDR3 reads CASSPTGSTNYGYTF. The CDR3 DNA is TGTGCCAGTAGTCCCACAGGGAGTACTAACTATGGCTACACCTTC. This chain uses TRBV19 with TRBJ1-2; TRBD1 might be the D (6 bases). Trimming cost V 5 bases and J 0 bases, with 13 bases left between them. CDR3 length equals 15 residues. Germline loops: CDR1 LNHDA, CDR2 SQIVND (reference sequence).

The V gene is TRBV27, the J gene TRBJ2-1; tentative D call: TRBD2 (5 bases). The CDR3 is 12 residues long. Trimming took 5 bases from V and 7 from J, leaving 9 bases between them. Germline CDR1 reads MNHEY; CDR2 reads SMNVEV (reference sequence). Here the CDR3 reads CASSDRGNEQFF. Written as DNA, the CDR3 is TGTGCCAGCAGTGATAGAGGGAATGAGCAGTTCTTC.

The chain links TRBV5-1 to TRBJ2-3, with a weak D call TRBD2 (5 bases). The CDR3 totals 16 residues. V was pared by 3 bases and J by 4 bases, with 18 bases between. CDR1 SGHRS and CDR2 YFSETQ come from the germline V gene. CDR3 sequence reads: CASSSPRVSIPDTQYF. The CDR3 DNA sequence: TGCGCCAGCAGCTCCCCGAGGGTTTCCATACCAGATACGCAGTATTTT.

This chain links TRBV5-6 with TRBJ2-1; 13 bases agree with TRBD2. CDR3 length equals 16 residues. J was trimmed by 5 bases and V by 3 bases; bases with no gene match: 5. CDR1 SGHDT and CDR2 YYEEEE come from the germline V gene. The CDR3 here is CASSSGTSGAHNEQFF. CDR3 DNA: TGTGCCAGCAGCTCCGGGACTAGCGGGGCCCACAATGAGCAGTTCTTC.

This chain connects TRBV7-3 to TRBJ2-2; 7 bases agree with TRBD2. Germline-derived CDR1 and CDR2 are SGHTA and FQGTGA. V shed 5 bases, J shed 7 bases, and the junction held 4 bases outside the gene matches. There are 13 residues in the CDR3. The CDR3 reads CASSRSGNGELFF. As DNA, the CDR3 is TGTGCCAGCAGCCGCAGCGGGAACGGGGAGCTGTTTTTT.

Regarding this clone: A junction boundary mismatches the germline segment, possibly from a read error. The chain employs TRBV3-1 (or the pseudogene TRBV3-2) and TRBJ2-1, with a tentative D call TRBD2 (5 bases). This CDR3 is 16 amino acids long. The germline V gene encodes CDR1 LGHDT and CDR2 YNNKEL (reference sequence). The CDR3 spells CASSLTAFTGYSEQFF. The CDR3 coding sequence is TGTGCCAGCAGCCTTACGGCCTTTACGGGGTACAGTGAGCAGTTCTTC.

J is TRBJ1-1 and V is TRBV19; no definite D call. Germline CDR1 LNHDA, CDR2 SQIVND (reference sequence). The CDR3 has 12 amino acids. V was clipped by 1 base and J by 8 bases, with 8 bases between them. The CDR3 here is CASSIGHLEAFF. In nucleotides, the CDR3 is TGTGCCAGTAGTATAGGACACTTAGAAGCTTTCTTT.

This chain joins TRBV11-3 and TRBJ2-1; D possibly corresponds to TRBD1 (6 bases). The CDR3 extends over 14 amino acids. V gave up 5 bases and J gave up 4 bases, with 12 bases separating them. Germline V gene data show CDR1 as SGHNT and CDR2 as YENEEA. In DNA form, the CDR3 reads TGTGCCAGCAGCCTACAGGGCCGATACAATGAGCAGTTCTTC. This codes for CASSLQGRYNEQFF.

The CDR3 region is CASSPEGQSSTDTQYF. The CDR3 coding sequence is TGTGCCAGCAGCCCGGAGGGACAGTCTAGCACAGATACGCAGTATTTT. The rearrangement links TRBV5-6 to TRBJ2-3; D is possibly TRBD1 (7 bases). Germline loops: CDR1 SGHDT, CDR2 YYEEEE. Trimming stripped 4 bases from V and 0 bases from J, with 15 bases between. This CDR3 comprises 16 residues.

V and J are TRBV27 and TRBJ1-2; a weak D match, TRBD1 (5 bases). Germline assignment: CDR1 MNHEY and CDR2 SMNVEV (reference sequence). Trimming shortened V by 6 bases and J by 8 bases, and 16 bases separated the two germline ends. The CDR3 is made up of 13 amino acids. The CDR3 DNA reads TGTGCCAGCAGCCCAAACGGGGGAAGCGGCTACACCTTC. Its translation is CASSPNGGSGYTF.

The chain employs TRBV7-6 and TRBJ2-7; TRBD1 agrees at 9 bases. V gave up 1 base and J gave up 5 bases; unmatched junction bases: 3. The germline V gene has CDR1 SGHVS and CDR2 FNYEAQ. This CDR3 comprises 14 residues. As DNA, the CDR3 is TGTGCCAGCAGCTTAGAGACAGGGGGGAACGAGCAGTACTTC. Encoded protein: CASSLETGGNEQYF.

The chain has TRBV12-5 and TRBJ1-1; D ambiguous. The CDR3 totals 13 residues. V shed 0 bases and J shed 5 bases, with 7 bases lying between them. Germline lookup yields CDR1 LGHNT and CDR2 FRNRAP. The CDR3 coding sequence is TGTGCTAGTGGTTTGGTACCGGTGACTGAAGCTTTCTTT. It is translated as CASGLVPVTEAFF.

This chain connects TRBV10-1 to TRBJ1-6; TRBD1 matches 9 bases. The CDR3 covers 17 residues. Trimming took 0 bases from V and 10 from J; bases not matched to a gene: 10. CDR1 is WNHNN and CDR2 is SYGVQD in the germline V gene (reference sequence). The CDR3 loop reads CASSESSPGQGGSPLHF. DNA for the CDR3: TGCGCCAGCAGTGAGTCGTCTCCGGGACAGGGCGGATCACCCCTCCACTTT.

V and J are TRBV28 and TRBJ1-1; D is undetermined. Trimming removed 10 bases from V and 6 bases from J, with 15 bases in between. The CDR3 has 12 residues. Germline V CDR1 and CDR2: MDHEN, SYDVKM. The chain's CDR3 is CATARTFSEAFF. CDR3 nucleotide sequence: TGTGCCACTGCGAGGACTTTCTCTGAAGCTTTCTTT.

Only a few counts were recorded for this clone. This chain joins TRBV4-2 and TRBJ1-5; TRBD1 matches 8 bases. The CDR3 length is 16 residues. Per the germline V gene, CDR1 is LGHNA and CDR2 is YNFKEQ. J lost 8 bases, V lost 1 base, and 10 bases had no gene match. The CDR3 here is CASSQGVGQVLEPQHF. The DNA of the CDR3 is TGTGCCAGCAGCCAAGGTGTGGGACAGGTACTCGAGCCCCAGCATTTT.

J is TRBJ1-1 and V is TRBV5-6, with D unresolved. V was trimmed by 0 bases and J by 4 bases, leaving 4 bases between them. Germline V lookup: CDR1 SGHDT, CDR2 YYEEEE. This CDR3 has 12 residues. This CDR3 reads CASSLGSTEAFF. CDR3 bases: TGTGCCAGCAGCTTGGGGAGCACTGAAGCTTTCTTT.

This rearrangement joins TRBV5-1 to TRBJ2-2, with 8 bases that match TRBD1. The CDR3 extends over 18 amino acids. In germline, CDR1 is SGHRS, CDR2 YFSETQ. J was trimmed by 4 bases and V by 0 bases; bases with no gene match: 11. The CDR3 loop reads CASSLDSDRVFFTGELFF. The DNA of the CDR3 is TGCGCCAGCAGCTTGGATTCGGACAGGGTCTTTTTCACCGGGGAGCTGTTTTTT.